These T cell receptor beta chains were read from a single sample in a study of T cell responses to AZD1222 COVID-19 vaccine. TCRdb keeps only in-frame clones here, not all; method: immunoSEQ multiplex PCR. This table holds around 60,000 clones, approximately 90% found once. Here the sequenced sample was peripheral blood, taken on day 0 of AZD1222 vaccination. These receptors were taken from an adult in good health. Both conserved end residues are part of each CDR3. The D gene is left open where the match is weak. Some rows have no size entry. The others give once, few or many, or a class for an expanded clone.

d_gene | j_gene | v_gene | len | abundance | CDR3aa | CDR3nt
- | TRBJ1-1 | TRBV2 | 15 | - | CASRPPSGQGTEAFF | TGTGCCAGCCGTCCCCCCAGTGGCCAGGGTACTGAAGCTTTCTTT
- | TRBJ2-1 | TRBV9 | 15 | - | CASSAARSAGYEQFF | TGTGCCAGCAGCGCTGCCCGATCAGCGGGCTATGAGCAGTTCTTC
- | TRBJ1-1 | TRBV19 | 15 | - | CASSARGGTNTEAFF | TGTGCCAGTAGTGCCCGGGGGGGGACGAACACTGAAGCTTTCTTT
TRBD1 | TRBJ1-1 | TRBV2 | 11 | - | CASDRGGEAFF | TGTGCCAGTGACAGGGGAGGTGAAGCTTTCTTT
TRBD2 | TRBJ2-3 | TRBV4-1 | 17 | - | CASSQGPSGGGTDTQYF | TGCGCCAGCAGCCAAGGACCGAGCGGGGGGGGCACAGATACGCAGTATTTT
TRBD1 | TRBJ1-1 | TRBV10-3 | 17 | - | CAISESTGQGKDTEAFF | TGTGCCATCAGTGAGTCGACGGGACAGGGGAAGGACACTGAAGCTTTCTTT
- | TRBJ2-7 | TRBV6-4 | 15 | - | CASSDCRTASYEQYF | TGTGCCAGCAGTGACTGCCGGACAGCTTCCTACGAGCAGTACTTC
- | TRBJ2-3 | TRBV7-9 | 15 | - | CASSLRRSSTDTQYF | TGTGCCAGCAGCTTACGGCGTTCTAGCACAGATACGCAGTATTTT
TRBD1 | TRBJ1-5 | TRBV19 | 14 | - | CASSTGPIGQPQHF | TGTGCCAGCTCGACAGGGCCCATCGGTCAGCCCCAGCATTTT
TRBD1 | TRBJ1-2 | TRBV12-3/TRBV12-4 | 13 | - | CASSGRQGNGYTF | TGTGCCAGCAGTGGACGACAGGGAAACGGCTACACCTTC
- | TRBJ2-1 | TRBV2 | 14 | - | CASFRVQSYNEQFF | TGTGCCAGCTTCCGAGTCCAGTCCTACAATGAGCAGTTCTTC
- | TRBJ2-1 | TRBV5-4 | 15 | - | CASSLALRKGEGQFF | TGTGCCAGCAGCTTGGCCTTACGGAAGGGGGAAGGGCAGTTCTTC
- | TRBJ1-5 | TRBV7-8 | 14 | - | CASSFSGSNQPQHF | TGTGCCAGCAGCTTTTCAGGGAGCAATCAGCCCCAGCATTTT
- | TRBJ2-1 | TRBV7-3 | 17 | - | CASSPGGTKSSYNEQFF | TGTGCCAGCAGCCCAGGGGGGACGAAGAGCTCCTACAATGAGCAGTTCTTC
TRBD1 | TRBJ1-1 | TRBV18 | 15 | - | CASSRAGTGKVEAFF | TGTGCCAGCTCACGTGCCGGGACAGGGAAGGTTGAAGCTTTCTTT
- | TRBJ2-1 | TRBV5-1 | 14 | - | CASSMESGRGQQFF | TGCGCCAGCAGCATGGAATCTGGGCGGGGTCAGCAGTTCTTC
- | TRBJ2-2 | TRBV19 | 15 | - | CASSIGGTFPGELFF | TGTGCCAGTAGTATCGGCGGGACTTTCCCCGGGGAGCTGTTTTTT
- | TRBJ2-1 | TRBV5-1 | 14 | - | CASSGTNSYNEQFF | TGCGCCAGCAGCGGGACAAATTCCTACAATGAGCAGTTCTTC
- | TRBJ1-2 | TRBV7-8 | 13 | - | CASSPIGRSGYTF | TGTGCCAGCAGCCCAATAGGGCGGAGTGGCTACACCTTC
TRBD1 | TRBJ1-2 | TRBV5-6 | 16 | - | CASSPTRTGNTHGYTF | TGTGCCAGCAGCCCGACTAGGACAGGGAATACTCATGGCTACACCTTC
- | TRBJ1-3 | TRBV6-1 | 14 | - | CASSEAVSGATIYF | TGTGCCAGCAGTGAAGCGGTCTCTGGAGCCACCATATATTTT
- | TRBJ2-7 | TRBV11-2 | 14 | - | CASSPQGSTYEQYF | TGTGCCAGCAGCCCACAGGGATCAACCTACGAGCAGTACTTC
- | TRBJ2-7 | TRBV6-5 | 13 | - | CASSSPSLYEQYF | TGTGCCAGCAGTTCCCCGTCCTTATACGAGCAGTACTTC
- | TRBJ1-3 | TRBV9 | 15 | - | CASSVALGSGNTIYF | TGTGCCAGCAGCGTAGCTTTGGGCTCTGGAAACACCATATATTTT
- | TRBJ2-1 | TRBV10-3 | 14 | - | CAISEPGRENEQFF | TGTGCCATCAGTGAGCCGGGGCGAGAAAATGAGCAGTTCTTC
TRBD1 | TRBJ2-6 | TRBV5-4 | 16 | - | CASSAGGQYGANVLTF | TGTGCCAGCAGCGCAGGGGGCCAATACGGGGCCAACGTCCTGACTTTC
- | TRBJ1-1 | TRBV18 | 13 | - | CASSPGQNTEAFF | TGTGCCAGCTCACCCGGGCAGAACACTGAAGCTTTCTTT
TRBD1 | TRBJ1-6 | TRBV6-5 | 14 | - | CASSPGQLNSPLHF | TGTGCCAGCAGCCCGGGACAGCTTAATTCACCCCTCCACTTT
TRBD1 | TRBJ2-7 | TRBV30 | 12 | - | CAWGTGGDEQYF | TGTGCCTGGGGGACAGGGGGCGACGAGCAGTACTTC
- | TRBJ1-4 | TRBV6-5 | 14 | - | CASSPVGTNEKLFF | TGTGCCAGCAGTCCGGTGGGGACTAATGAAAAACTGTTTTTT
- | TRBJ1-2 | TRBV28 | 12 | - | CASSLEGYGYTF | TGTGCCAGCAGTTTAGAGGGGTATGGCTACACCTTC
- | TRBJ1-2 | TRBV4-1 | 15 | - | CASSQDPGFSYGYTF | TGCGCCAGCAGCCAAGATCCAGGGTTTAGCTATGGCTACACCTTC
- | TRBJ1-2 | TRBV18 | 15 | - | CASSEDSASLYGYTF | TGTGCCAGCTCAGAGGACAGCGCTTCTCTCTATGGCTACACCTTC
- | TRBJ1-2 | TRBV6-5 | 15 | - | CACGGLDRPNYGYTF | TGTGCCTGTGGGGGTCTTGACAGACCTAACTATGGCTACACCTTC
- | TRBJ1-2 | TRBV11-2 | 15 | - | CASSLDGLERYGYTF | TGTGCCAGCAGCTTAGACGGTCTGGAGCGTTATGGCTACACCTTC
TRBD1 | TRBJ1-2 | TRBV7-2 | 13 | - | CASSTRGRSGYTF | TGTGCCAGCAGCACCAGGGGGCGGAGTGGCTACACCTTC
- | TRBJ2-7 | TRBV3-1/TRBV3-2 | 14 | - | CASSQPGSSYEQYF | TGTGCCAGCAGCCAGCCCGGGAGCTCCTACGAGCAGTACTTC
TRBD1 | TRBJ1-1 | TRBV28 | 15 | - | CASSLTLTGDAEAFF | TGTGCCAGCAGTCTAACCTTGACAGGGGATGCTGAAGCTTTCTTT
- | TRBJ1-5 | TRBV7-2 | 15 | - | CASSRRGGRNQPQHF | TGTGCCAGCAGCCGCCGGGGGGGCCGTAATCAGCCCCAGCATTTT
TRBD1 | TRBJ1-5 | TRBV7-9 | 15 | once | CASSGTGNSNQPQHF | TGTGCCAGCAGCGGGACAGGGAATAGCAATCAGCCCCAGCATTTT
TRBD1 | TRBJ2-7 | TRBV5-4 | 14 | - | CASSHPDRGRGQYF | TGTGCCAGCAGCCACCCGGACAGGGGGCGAGGGCAGTACTTC
- | TRBJ2-5 | TRBV29-1 | 12 | - | CSVEWGRETQYF | TGCAGCGTTGAGTGGGGGCGCGAGACCCAGTACTTC
- | TRBJ1-2 | TRBV5-6 | 12 | - | CASSSSPYGYTF | TGTGCCAGCAGTTCAAGCCCGTATGGCTACACCTTC
TRBD1 | TRBJ2-7 | TRBV9 | 14 | once | CASSATGVHNEQYF | TGTGCCAGCAGCGCCACAGGGGTCCATAACGAGCAGTACTTC
- | TRBJ1-2 | TRBV5-1 | 17 | - | CASSLAGDGSFNYGYTF | TGCGCCAGCAGCTTGGCCGGGGACGGAAGTTTTAACTATGGCTACACCTTC